The entry that follows covers one TCR beta chain sequence. Its specific antigen is unknown. Per-base quality was not reported, and no clone a single base away is much larger than it. The cohort comprised some 680 healthy bone marrow donors. All cohort members were sampled while nominally healthy, although unrecorded immune exposures were likely present. The donor tested CMV seropositive, placing the donor among the roughly 270 seropositive members of the cohort. Each donor provided a peripheral blood sample, and peripheral blood mononuclear cells were used for TCR beta sequencing. Genomic DNA extraction from the blood cell samples was performed with the Qiagen DNeasy Blood Extraction Kit. The sample is drawn from a study of cytomegalovirus exposure and HLA in healthy donors (TCRdb year 2017). Looking at the study overall: An earlier analysis of more than 550 of the donors reported 276 Gb of sequence data and approximately 120 million unique TCR beta sequences obtained from approximately 180 million T cells. Donor age, sex, ethnicity and CMV serostatus were compiled alongside the repertoire data. The number of donors typed differed by locus, with 629-630 for A, B, C, DRB1 and DQB1, around 500 for DQA1, under 610 for DPA1, and some 440 for DPB1. Rather than drawing on any new phenotypic data, the later analysis identified candidate immune exposures from TCR beta sequences and the way those sequences occurred across donors. To predict cytomegalovirus infection status, the study combined high-throughput TCR immunosequencing, statistical association of individual TCRs with disease status, and machine learning. Of the 350 to 450 genotyped donors, 65% to 90% fell in the genetic ancestry cluster associated with self-reported Caucasian donors. A separate validation cohort of over a hundred different subjects was used in addition to the 666-subject first cohort. The study was designed to test whether signatures of past pathogen exposure could be identified by cataloging public T cell receptors. An early release covering 550 to 650 HLA-typed donors comprised about 300 gigabases of sequencing data and 65 million to 100 million unique TCR sequences. The study used immunosequencing to profile the T cell repertoires of hundreds of subjects and linked those repertoires to cytomegalovirus serostatus. Class I and class II HLA loci were covered by the typing at four-digit resolution. On average, around 240,000 unique TCR beta nucleotide sequences were sequenced per donor among some 420 genotyped donors of the cohort, with roughly a sixth of those sequences being non-productive. Every repertoire in the discovery cohort had been generated on one and the same sequencing platform. Roughly five DR-DQ haplotypes were handled as single units for association and clustering, since linkage in the cohort was strong. To study patterns of TCR occurrence, a later analysis re-analyzed previously published TCR beta repertoires from just over 650 donors and added high-resolution HLA genotyping. An earlier analysis of more than 450 of the donors used high-throughput TCR beta sequencing to judge whether each TCR beta V gene segment behaved as functional or pseudogenic. A later genetic analysis took genome-wide SNP genotypes for about 55% of the 666 donors and used that subset as a discovery cohort.

Results the study describes overall, beyond this receptor: In a later genetic analysis, fewer N-insertions in productive TCRs were reported among donors in an Asian-associated ancestry cluster than the roughly 700-donor mean. The classifier was reported to diagnose cytomegalovirus status with high specificity and sensitivity in both the original and validation cohorts. Only TCR beta chains were sequenced in this cohort, and the absence of alpha or paired-chain data limited detectable features. Because the 87-base-pair reads could not distinguish some IMGT-functional V segments, including TRBV6-2 and TRBV6-3, those segments were excluded. Because some donors lacked HLA typing at each locus, the association tests relied only on the typed subset. In a later analysis, the rate of TCR association differed among HLA loci, with DRB1 alleles having the most associated TCRs and HLA-C alleles having the fewest. In a later analysis, several top co-occurrence clusters were reported to appear linked to parvovirus B19, influenza, CMV and Epstein-Barr virus. The study listed 170 or so TCR beta chains as associated with cytomegalovirus. In a later analysis, some 18,000 TCR beta sequences were associated with specific HLA alleles at a false discovery rate of 0.05. A later analysis found that HLA-associated TCR beta chains were more clonally expanded and had lower generation probabilities than equally common non-associated chains. The earlier analysis of about 600 of the donors excluded 15 to 20 rarely observed V segments, including chromosome 9 orphons, because counts were too low. Roughly uniform sequencing depth across donors was assumed in presence/absence analyses, although this assumption may not hold. A further reported finding was that TCR beta sequences accurately predicted the HLA-A and HLA-B alleles for most subjects in the first cohort. Most TCR sequences were observed very rarely across donors, whereas some public TCRs were present in many individuals. According to the authors, the approach could potentially be generalized to other disease states and immunological phenotypes. The sequencing pipeline was judged likely to have produced a cluster of highly shared sequence variants as a technical artifact. An association between a missense DCLRE1C variant and V-gene and J-gene trimming of TCR beta chains was found in a later genetic analysis and replicated in an independent cohort. Strong co-occurrence of HLA alleles, especially DR and DQ, made assigning TCR associations to individual alleles difficult. A few of the identified cytomegalovirus-associated TCR beta chains were confirmed in vitro to be specific for cytomegalovirus antigens. Most CMV-associated TCR beta chains appeared to be HLA-restricted in a later analysis, and the HLA associations seemed to be driven largely by CMV exposure. In an earlier analysis of a few hundred of the donors, most TCR beta V segments were observed in productive rearrangements about 87% or about 30% of the time, broadly matching IMGT annotations. Immune exposure information for the cohort was limited to CMV serostatus. Linkage disequilibrium might explain the correlated functional status among segregating V segments, but an unknown experimental factor could not be ruled out.

CDR1 LNHDA and CDR2 SQIVND are derived from the germline V gene (reference sequence). The CDR3 numbers 15 residues from cysteine through phenylalanine. This entry keeps only the CDR3 DNA: 45 bases, framed from base 1. For this chain, trimming is 5 bases at the V end and 8 bases at the J end, and the number of junction bases without a gene match is 13. The library was produced with the immunoSEQ multiplex PCR assay. For the multiplex PCR, a mixture combining 60 forward primers for TCR Vbeta segments and 13 reverse primers for TCR Jbeta segments was used. A multiplex PCR assay on genomic DNA amplified the CDR3 region of rearranged TCR beta genes. The Illumina HiSeq System was used to sequence the amplified TCR beta libraries as 87-base-pair reads. For the original study's pipeline: Across the 600 to 700 repertoires, a later analysis counted around 80 million unique TCR beta chains, around 11 million of which were shared by at least two donors. Raw reads were error-corrected and collapsed into unique sequences with a nearest-neighbor algorithm that merged closely related sequences to remove PCR and sequencing errors. CDR3 sequences were aligned to IMGT reference sequences to assign V, D and J gene segments. For a sequence to be retained, at least a six-nucleotide match to both a V gene segment and a J gene segment was required. Rearrangements were classified as productive when the CDR3 lacked stop codons and remained in frame with V and J, and all other rearrangements were classified as non-productive. CDR3 was defined according to IMGT convention as the region running from the second conserved V-encoded cysteine to the conserved J-encoded phenylalanine. The earlier analysis of a few hundred of the donors excluded any sequence lacking an unambiguous match to a single V gene segment. An earlier analysis of a few hundred of the donors called V segments functional above 56.7% productive rearrangements and segregating when the between-donor standard deviation exceeded 5%. A statistical classification framework was built to diagnose cytomegalovirus status from the catalog of TCR beta chain sequences. A later analysis assigned V and J genes by comparing TCR nucleotide sequences with IMGT/GENE-DB human TR gene sequences. A later analysis assigned CDR3 sequences and most-parsimonious VDJ recombination scenarios with the TCRdist pipeline. A later analysis defined each TCR beta chain by its CDR3 amino acid sequence plus V-gene family, and excluded reads lacking a unique V-gene family. A later analysis removed over 500 highly shared, low-generation-probability nucleotide sequences to deal with suspected cross-contamination and a sequencing artifact. For each public chain, a later analysis derived a clonal expansion index from normalized ranks of inferred template counts within each repertoire. In a later analysis, generation probabilities were computed with a VDJ recombination model fitted to out-of-frame rearrangements, and the resulting probabilities were checked against IGoR. A later analysis scored TCR-TCR, TCR-HLA and TCR-CMV co-occurrence with hypergeometric tests, applying a repertoire-size bias correction to TCR pairs. In a later analysis, false discovery rates were estimated by permuting HLA or CMV assignments 20 times. In a later analysis, co-occurring TCRs were grouped using DBSCAN, with TCRdist sequence similarity added in when clustering inside HLA-allele-positive subsets. Repertoires with fewer than 30,000 or more than 120,000 public chains were left out of co-occurrence clustering, as were about 5 repertoires with anomalous nucleotide sharing. This immuneACCESS table, as held by TCRdb, lists in-frame sequences with V and J called but not all clones. Of the missing ones, under half trace to an unresolved V gene in checked studies; the others have no known cause. V and J calls and clone size are those listed in that table; D and trimming were worked out from the DNA. In all, the sample holds approximately 190,000 clones, and approximately 81% of those were seen once. Around 2.1% of the sample lies in the top ten.

The sequenced sample was PBMCs. The clonotype originates from a woman between 18 and 29 years old in good health and CMV-seropositive. The chain is made from TRBV19 and TRBJ1-1, with TRBD1 matching 8 junction bases. The sequenced DNA is TGTGCCAGTAGTGAAGGACTAGGACAGGGCCACGAAGCTTTCTTT. Its amino acids are CASSEGLGQGHEAFF. The full variable domain, with segments outside the CDR3 supplied by the reference TRBV19 and TRBJ1-1 proteins, appears as DGGITQSPKYLFRKEGQNVTLSCEQNLNHDAMYWYRQDPGQGLRLIYYSQIVNDFQKGDIAEGYSVSREKKESFPLTVTSAQKNPTAFYLCASSEGLGQGHEAFFGQGTRLTVV.